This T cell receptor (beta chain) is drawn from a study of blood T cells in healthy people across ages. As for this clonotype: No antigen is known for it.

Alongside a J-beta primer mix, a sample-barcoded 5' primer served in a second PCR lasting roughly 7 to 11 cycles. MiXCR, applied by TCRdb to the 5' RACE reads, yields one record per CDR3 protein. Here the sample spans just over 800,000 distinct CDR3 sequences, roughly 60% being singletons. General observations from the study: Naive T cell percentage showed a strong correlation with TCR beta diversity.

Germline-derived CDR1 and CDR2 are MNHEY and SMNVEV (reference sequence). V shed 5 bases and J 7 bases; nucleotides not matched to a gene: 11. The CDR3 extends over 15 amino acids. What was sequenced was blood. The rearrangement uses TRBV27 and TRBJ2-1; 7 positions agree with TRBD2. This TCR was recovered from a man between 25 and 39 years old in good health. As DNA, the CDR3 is TGTGCCAGCAGTAGCGGGACGGCTGGCAAGAATGAGCAGTTCTTC. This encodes CASSSGTAGKNEQFF.